This TCR beta chain came from a study of T cell responses to AZD1222 COVID-19 vaccine (dated by TCRdb to the early 2020s). For the study in its entirety: AZD1222 recipients with second doses at about 4 weeks or about 12 weeks were pooled, because spike-specific TCR depth and breadth did not differ between schedules. TCR sequencing covered fewer than 250 trial participants: 200 to 220 given two doses of AZD1222 and 26 given two doses of MenACWY control vaccine. Trial participants were enrolled by age into subgroups of 18-55, 56-69 and 70-plus years, and around 140, 26 and 57 TCR-sequenced participants, respectively, were included in these subgroups.

The CDR3 regions of human TCRbeta chains were subjected to immunosequencing. For the original study's pipeline: TCRs in the repertoires were compared against a reference library of SARS-CoV-2-specific TCRs that had been generated with the MIRA antigen-specificity platform. Breadth was defined as the fraction of unique TCRs that were SARS-CoV-2-associated. Depth was defined as the fraction of total T cells that were SARS-CoV-2-associated. Using the MIRA data, every spike-specific TCR was mapped to the spike region that the TCR reacted to and assigned to either a CD4 or a CD8 class. Log10-transformed breadth and depth values were compared by one-way ANOVA with Sidak's multiple comparisons tests. TCRdb retrieved this table from immuneACCESS and kept in-frame rearrangements only. Not all clones are present; in checked studies, unresolved V genes account for under half, and no reason is known for the remainder. That table is the source of V, J and clone size, and D and trimming were worked out from the DNA. This sample is represented by over 100,000 clones; 75% to 90% of them were singletons. The ten largest make up approximately 3.4% of the sample.

As for this clone: Its antigen remains unidentified. No much larger clone exists at a distance of one base, and base qualities are not known.

Broad study findings and their caveats: Because no day 14 peak-response samples were available, the repertoires could be characterized only after the peak T cell response. After two AZD1222 doses, spike-specific TCR breadth and depth were significantly higher than at day 0 and than in MenACWY recipients. CD4 TCRs associated with the vaccine covered the entire spike protein, and the dominant responses were in regions 160-218 and 743-854. The 56-69-year group was small, and its depth increase did not reach significance, likely because of low power. Epitopes outside the regions mutated in the B.1.351 and B.1.1.7 variants were reportedly recognized by nearly half of the unique spike-specific TCRs. Only 5 to 7 AZD1222 recipients were SARS-CoV-2 seropositive at baseline, limiting conclusions about previously exposed vaccinees. Most participants were white British and females outnumbered males, and the authors suggested that clonal diversity may have been underestimated.

The time point tag for this specimen amounts to: baseline before first vaccination. Vaccinee samples came from UK trials COV001 and COV002, including a single-blind randomized controlled phase 2/3 trial of AZD1222 (ChAdOx1 nCoV-19) in healthy adults. For TCRbeta chain sequencing, PBMC samples were collected from trial participants at day 0 and at day 28 after the second dose. The sequence was collected from an adult in good health. This specimen was peripheral blood, taken on day 0 of AZD1222 vaccination.

The bases are TGTGCCAGCAGTGAATTCGGGACAGGTTATGGCTACACCTTC. Protein translation: CASSEFGTGYGYTF. The chain links TRBV25-1 with TRBJ1-2, and TRBD1 aligns with 8 junction nucleotides. The germline V gene specifies MGHDK as CDR1 and SYGVNS as CDR2. The CDR3, from cysteine to phenylalanine, totals 14 residues. The sequence is cut down to CDR3 DNA, 42 bases in frame from base 1. The germline V and J ends show losses of 1 base and 5 bases respectively, and no gene match explains 3 bases of the junction.